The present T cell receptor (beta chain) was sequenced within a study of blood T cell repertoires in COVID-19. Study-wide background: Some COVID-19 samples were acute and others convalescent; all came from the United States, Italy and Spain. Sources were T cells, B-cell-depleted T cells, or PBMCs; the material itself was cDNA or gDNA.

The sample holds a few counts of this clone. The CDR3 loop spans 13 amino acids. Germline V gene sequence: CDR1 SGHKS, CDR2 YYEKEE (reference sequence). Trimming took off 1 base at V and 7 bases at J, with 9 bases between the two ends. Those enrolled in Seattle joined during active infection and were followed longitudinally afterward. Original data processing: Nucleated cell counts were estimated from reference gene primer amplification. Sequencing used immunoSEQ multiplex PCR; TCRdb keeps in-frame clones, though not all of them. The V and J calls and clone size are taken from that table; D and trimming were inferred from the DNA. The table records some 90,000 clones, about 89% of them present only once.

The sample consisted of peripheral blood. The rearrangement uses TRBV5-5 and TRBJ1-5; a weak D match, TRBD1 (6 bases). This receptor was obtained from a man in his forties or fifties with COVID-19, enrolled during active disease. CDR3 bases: TGTGCCAGCAGCTTGAGTACAGGGCAGCCCCAGCATTTT. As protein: CASSLSTGQPQHF.